This T cell receptor beta chain was identified during a study of tumor and adjacent non-tumor tissue in lung cancer. General study points: Significantly higher TCR diversity was found in tumor than normal lung.

Comments on this clonotype: The antigen remains undetermined.

TCRbeta libraries were built with three rounds of nested PCR, modified from ARM-PCR. TCRdb re-analysed the multiplex PCR reads in MiXCR, keeping a single row per CDR3 protein. The sample lists 60,000 to 65,000 distinct CDR3 sequences, around two thirds occurring once. The template was RNA from unsorted bulk tissue. This non-tumor lung sample came from over 3 cm beyond the tumor edge. Trimming left V 3 bases short and J 3 bases short, with 18 bases between. This CDR3 is built from 16 residues. The V gene's germline CDR1 is MGHRA and CDR2 YSYEKL. The sample consisted of distant non-tumor lung tissue. J is TRBJ2-7 and V is TRBV4-1; D gene unclear. This clonotype was sampled from a man between 70 and 80 years old with non-small cell lung cancer. The CDR3 region is CASSQDPGHGDYEQYF. The CDR3 coding sequence is TGCGCCAGCAGCCAGGACCCCGGGCATGGTGACTACGAGCAGTACTTC.